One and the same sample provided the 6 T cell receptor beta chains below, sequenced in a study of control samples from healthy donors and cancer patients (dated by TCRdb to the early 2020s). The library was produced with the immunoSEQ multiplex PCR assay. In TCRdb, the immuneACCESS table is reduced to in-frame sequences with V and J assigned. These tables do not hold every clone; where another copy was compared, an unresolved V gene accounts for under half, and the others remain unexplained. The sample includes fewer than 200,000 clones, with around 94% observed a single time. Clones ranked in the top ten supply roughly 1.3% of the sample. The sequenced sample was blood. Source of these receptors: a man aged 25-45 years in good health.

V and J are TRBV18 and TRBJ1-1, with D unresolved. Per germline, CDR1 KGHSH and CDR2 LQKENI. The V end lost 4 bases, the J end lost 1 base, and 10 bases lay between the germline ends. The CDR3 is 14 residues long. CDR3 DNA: TGTGCCAGCTCACATTCTCGGGAGAACACTGAAGCTTTCTTT. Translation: CASSHSRENTEAFF.

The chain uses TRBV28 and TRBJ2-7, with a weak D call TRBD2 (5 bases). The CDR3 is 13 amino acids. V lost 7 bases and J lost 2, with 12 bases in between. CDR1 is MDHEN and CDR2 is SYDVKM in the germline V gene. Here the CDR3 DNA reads TGTGCCAGCACCGGAGGTATCCCCTACGAGCAGTACTTC. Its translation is CASTGGIPYEQYF.

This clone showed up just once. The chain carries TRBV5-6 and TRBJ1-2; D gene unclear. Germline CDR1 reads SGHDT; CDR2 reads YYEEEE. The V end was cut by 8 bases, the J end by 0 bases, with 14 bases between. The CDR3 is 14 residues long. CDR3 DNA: TGTGCCAGTCAGCTTAAGGTTACTAACTATGGCTACACCTTC. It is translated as CASQLKVTNYGYTF.

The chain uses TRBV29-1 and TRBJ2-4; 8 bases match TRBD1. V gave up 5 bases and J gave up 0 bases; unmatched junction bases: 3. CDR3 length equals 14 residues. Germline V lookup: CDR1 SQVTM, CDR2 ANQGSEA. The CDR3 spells CSVTDRGAKNIQYF. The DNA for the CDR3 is TGCAGCGTTACAGACAGGGGAGCCAAAAACATTCAGTACTTC.

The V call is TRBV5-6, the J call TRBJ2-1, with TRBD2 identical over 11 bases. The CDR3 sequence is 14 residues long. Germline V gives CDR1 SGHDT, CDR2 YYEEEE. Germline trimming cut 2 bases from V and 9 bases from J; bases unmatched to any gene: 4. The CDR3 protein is CASSLLAGAREQFF. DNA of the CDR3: TGTGCCAGCAGCTTACTAGCGGGAGCGCGTGAGCAGTTCTTC. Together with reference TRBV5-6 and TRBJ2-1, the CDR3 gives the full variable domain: DAGVTQSPTHLIKTRGQQVTLRCSPKSGHDTVSWYQQALGQGPQFIFQYYEEEERQRGNFPDRFSGHQFPNYSSELNVNALLLGDSALYLCASSLLAGAREQFFGPGTRLTVL.

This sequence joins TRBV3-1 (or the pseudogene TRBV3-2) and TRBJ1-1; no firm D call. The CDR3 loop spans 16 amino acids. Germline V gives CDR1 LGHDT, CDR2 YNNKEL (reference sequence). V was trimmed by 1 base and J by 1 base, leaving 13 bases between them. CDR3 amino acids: CASSQGRAAWNTEAFF. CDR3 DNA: TGTGCCAGCAGCCAAGGGCGGGCAGCCTGGAACACTGAAGCTTTCTTT.